Sequencing of this TCR beta chain was carried out in a study of siplizumab effects on memory and regulatory T cells. Germline V CDR1 and CDR2: MDHEN, SYDVKM. The CDR3 has 17 amino acids. V lost 6 bases and J 5 bases, leaving 22 bases between the germline ends. Method: immunoSEQ multiplex PCR; TCRdb's copy keeps in-frame clones and lacks some. The table has 100,000 or so clones, about nine tenths seen once. This clone was seen once. V usage is TRBV28 and J usage is TRBJ2-2; D is undetermined. This clonotype was sampled from a human donor in good health. Some clones in this sample may be carry-over from other donors' samples. Sequences were obtained from CD4+ T cells sorted from blood. Here the CDR3 reads CASSRRPGLAGTGELFF. Here the CDR3 DNA reads TGTGCCAGCAGCCGAAGACCGGGCCTCGCCGGGACCGGGGAGCTGTTTTTT.